The next 7 T cell receptor beta chains were all read from a single sample in a study of vaccination and CD4 T cells after COVID-19. Which antigens these TCRs recognize remains unknown. Treatment: roughly 11-day PBMC culture with coronavirus spike peptide pools or control peptides (ViraFEST assay). The Oncomine TCR Beta short-read assay sequenced DNA from cultured CD4+ T cells. TCRdb analysed the PCR reads with MiXCR anew, one entry per CDR3 protein. The repertoire holds about 9,300 distinct CDR3 sequences, with about 52% as singletons. The sample comprised CD4+ T cells from blood, cultured in vitro. These receptors were collected from a human donor who had recovered from COVID-19.

The J gene is TRBJ2-7, the V gene TRBV4-1, with D possibly being TRBD2 (6 bases). The CDR3 has 14 amino acids. Germline V gene lookup returns CDR1 MGHRA and CDR2 YSYEKL. V was cut by 0 bases and J by 7 bases, with 13 bases left in between. CDR3 nucleotide sequence: TGCGCCAGCAGCCAAGAGCGGGGTACCATGGAGCAGTACTTC. Translating gives CASSQERGTMEQYF.

The chain recombines TRBV9 with TRBJ2-7, with D maybe TRBD2 (6 bases). CDR1 is SGDLS and CDR2 is YYNGEE in the germline V gene. V lost 0 bases to trimming and J lost 3 bases, with 13 bases between them. CDR3 size: 15 residues. CDR3 region: CASSVAPSGDYEQYF. The CDR3 DNA follows: TGTGCCAGCAGCGTAGCCCCCTCGGGAGACTACGAGCAGTACTTC. The whole variable domain, remainder taken from reference TRBV9 and TRBJ2-7, is DSGVTQTPKHLITATGQRVTLRCSPRSGDLSVYWYQQSLDQGLQFLIQYYNGEERAKGNILERFSAQQFPDLHSELNLSSLELGDSALYFCASSVAPSGDYEQYFGPGTRLTVT.

The chain carries TRBV20-1 and TRBJ1-3; the D is unclear. The ends were cut back, 3 bases at V and 1 base at J, with 16 bases in the middle. The CDR3 runs to 16 residues. The germline V gene has CDR1 DFQATT and CDR2 SNEGSKA (reference sequence). The CDR3 is CSASDIGPGSGNTIYF. CDR3 bases: TGCAGTGCTAGTGATATAGGGCCGGGGTCTGGAAACACCATATATTTT.

The rearrangement joins TRBV11-2 to TRBJ2-4; tentative D call: TRBD1 (6 bases). Germline CDR1 is SGHAT and CDR2 is FQNNGV. CDR3 size: 13 residues. V was pared by 3 bases and J by 9 bases, with 12 bases between. CDR3 protein: CASSFRGSAIQYF. CDR3 nucleotide sequence: TGTGCCAGCAGCTTTAGGGGGTCCGCCATTCAGTACTTC.

The V call is TRBV20-1, the J call TRBJ1-1, with D possibly TRBD1 on 6 matching bases. V was pared by 3 bases and J by 3 bases, with 17 bases between. There are 15 residues in the CDR3. The germline CDR1 and CDR2 sequences are DFQATT and SNEGSKA (reference sequence). The CDR3 sequence: CSARGIGGADTEAFF. The CDR3 DNA sequence: TGCAGTGCTAGGGGGATCGGGGGCGCGGACACTGAAGCTTTCTTT.

The J gene is TRBJ1-1, the V gene TRBV10-3, with D tentatively TRBD1 (5 bases). The CDR3 covers 13 residues. Germline CDR1 reads ENHRY; CDR2 reads SYGVKD. Trimming removed 5 bases at V and 1 base at J, with 8 bases between. The CDR3 spells CAISRDENTEAFF. Here the CDR3 DNA reads TGTGCCATCAGTAGGGACGAGAACACTGAAGCTTTCTTT.

The chain is built from TRBV6-5 and TRBJ1-5, with D unresolved. CDR1 is MNHEY and CDR2 is SVGAGI in the germline V gene. This CDR3 region has 13 residues. V was pared by 4 bases and J by 5 bases, with 9 bases between. The CDR3 protein is CASSSRRDQPQHF. As DNA, the CDR3 is TGTGCCAGCAGTTCGAGAAGGGATCAGCCCCAGCATTTT.